This T cell receptor (beta chain) was captured by sequencing in a study of T cell responses to AZD1222 COVID-19 vaccine. The CDR3 totals 17 residues. The germline gives CDR1 KGHDR, CDR2 SFDVKD. The V segment lost 3 bases and the J segment 4 bases; nucleotides outside the gene matches: 10. Pooled samples include second doses given at about 4 or 12 weeks. Overall study results and limits: Recipients of two AZD1222 doses showed rising Spike-specific TCR breadth and depth. A mostly white British donor set with more females was recruited, and clonal diversity was possibly underestimated.

Measured with immunoSEQ multiplex PCR; TCRdb has only the in-frame clones, and not every one. Of roughly 150,000 clones detected, 80% to 95% appear once; the ten largest clones hold less than 1.5%. Comments on this clone: Its antigen is not known.

The material sequenced was peripheral blood, taken 28 days after the second AZD1222 dose. This clonotype was obtained from an adult who received the AZD1222 COVID-19 vaccine. The chain uses TRBV24-1 and TRBJ2-5; 10 bases line up with TRBD1. The CDR3 nucleotides are TGTGCCACCAGTGATCCGGGACAGGGGTTGGGTGGAGAGACCCAGTACTTC. Its protein is CATSDPGQGLGGETQYF.